These T cell receptor beta chains were read from a single sample in a study of T-cell reconstitution after alpha-beta-depleted transplantation in children. TCRdb called the PCR reads again in MiXCR, with one record for every CDR3 protein. The repertoire holds about 420,000 distinct CDR3 sequences, with 11% as singletons. The source was PBMCs from the stem cell graft donor, collected from the stem cell graft. These receptors came from a human donor who donated a stem cell graft to a child with acute myeloid leukemia. Both conserved end residues are trimmed from each CDR3.

12 TRBV29-1 SVDSATGGNEQF
14 TRBV7-2 ASSLPLAGAWETQY
12 TRBV7-2 ASSISGSGDTQY
12 TRBV12-3/TRBV12-4 ASGGDWERNEQF
12 TRBV11-3 ASSLGGLSYEQY
17 TRBV3-1 ASSRGFQGGVKYNSPLH
13 TRBV7-2 ASSSQGGFTDTQY
14 TRBV4-2 ASSHSLAENTGELF
10 TRBV20-1 SARDRNNEQF
11 TRBV20-1 SASPSGGATQY
14 TRBV24-1 ATSDLNQGREQPQH
16 TRBV29-1 SVEDPETSGGAYNEQF
14 TRBV9 ASSVAGRLGGETQY
13 TRBV3-1 ASSQDLGAGNEQF
13 TRBV5-8 ASSSTGSWYTEAF
9 TRBV29-1 SVEVQYGYT
9 TRBV2 ASDRGAEAF
11 TRBV6-1 ATRTGDYNEQF
15 TRBV6-1 ASRSGLIGAAYETQY
11 TRBV6-5 ASAPGGYNEQF
12 TRBV27 ASSFRTGGNIQY
13 TRBV12-3/TRBV12-4 ASSYTSGRTDTQY
10 TRBV10-2 ASMRGQETQY
15 TRBV4-3 ASSLHLPSRSYNEQF
15 TRBV7-2 ASSSAASGRARETQY
13 TRBV27 ASSLYSVGNTEAF
13 TRBV7-8 ASSRDRDRIGELF
12 TRBV5-1 ASSSDRHTDTQY
10 TRBV29-1 SALDRKNIQY
14 TRBV6-1 ASSKGSGISSYEQY
11 TRBV20-1 SATGLARDTQY